This TCR beta chain was sequenced in a study of T cells in Graves' hyperthyroidism and ophthalmopathy. Researchers took RNA transcripts and amplified the TCR beta CDR3 regions from them. First-round RT-PCR targeting the TCR CDR3 was performed with the HTBI primer set. TCRdb analysed the multiplex PCR reads with MiXCR anew, one entry per CDR3 protein. The sample has under 250,000 distinct CDR3 sequences; around a sixth are singletons. With regard to this clonotype: The antigen remains undetermined.

Study-wide findings and caveats: The model foresaw ophthalmopathy a median around seven months prior to onset. Most thyroid clonotypes expanded above 0.001 were also detected in blood.

V shed 4 bases and J 10 bases; nucleotides not matched to a gene: 1. The CDR3 spans 11 residues. The rearrangement links TRBV12-3 or TRBV12-4 to TRBJ2-1; TRBD1 matches at 7 bases. The sequencing sample was made of blood. The TCR sequence derives from a woman between 50 and 59 years old with Graves' hyperthyroidism. CDR3 residues: CASSYRGEQFF. In nucleotides, the CDR3 is TGTGCCAGCAGTTACAGGGGAGAGCAGTTCTTC.